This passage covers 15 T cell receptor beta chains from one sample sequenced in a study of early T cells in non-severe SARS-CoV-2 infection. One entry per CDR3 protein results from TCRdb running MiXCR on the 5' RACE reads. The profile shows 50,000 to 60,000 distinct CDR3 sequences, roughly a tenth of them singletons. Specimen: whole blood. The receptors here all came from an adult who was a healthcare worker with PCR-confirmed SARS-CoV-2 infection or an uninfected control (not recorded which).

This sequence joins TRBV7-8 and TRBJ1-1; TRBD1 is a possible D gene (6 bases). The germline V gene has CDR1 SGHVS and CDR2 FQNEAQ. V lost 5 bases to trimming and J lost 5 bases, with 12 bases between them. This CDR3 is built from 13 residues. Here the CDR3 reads CASSPRGSTEAFF. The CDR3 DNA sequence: TGTGCCAGCAGCCCAAGGGGGAGTACTGAAGCTTTCTTT.

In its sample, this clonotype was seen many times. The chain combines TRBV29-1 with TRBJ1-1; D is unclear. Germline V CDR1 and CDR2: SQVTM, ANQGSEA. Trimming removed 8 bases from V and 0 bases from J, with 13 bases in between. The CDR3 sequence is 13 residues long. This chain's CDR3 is CSTMAPLNTEAFF. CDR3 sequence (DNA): TGCAGCACGATGGCGCCGTTGAACACTGAAGCTTTCTTT.

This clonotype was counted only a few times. The DNA of the CDR3 is TGTGCCAGCAGCTTATCCAGACAACTGAACACTGAAGCTTTCTTT. Translating it yields CASSLSRQLNTEAFF. This sequence joins TRBV7-8 and TRBJ1-1; D unclear. The CDR3 spans 15 residues. V was trimmed by 2 bases and J by 0 bases, leaving 10 bases between them. CDR1 SGHVS and CDR2 FQNEAQ come from the germline V gene.

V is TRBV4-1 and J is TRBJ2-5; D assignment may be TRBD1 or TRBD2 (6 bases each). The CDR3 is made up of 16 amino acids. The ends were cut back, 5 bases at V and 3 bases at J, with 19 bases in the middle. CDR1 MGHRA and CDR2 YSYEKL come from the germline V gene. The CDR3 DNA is TGCGCCAGCAGCGTACAATGGGGGGCAGGGAAAGAGACCCAGTACTTC. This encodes CASSVQWGAGKETQYF.

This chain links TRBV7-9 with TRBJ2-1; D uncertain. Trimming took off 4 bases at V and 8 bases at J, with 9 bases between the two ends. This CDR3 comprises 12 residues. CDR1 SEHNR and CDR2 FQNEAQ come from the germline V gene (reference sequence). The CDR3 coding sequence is TGTGCCAGCAGCTCACTGACCTATGAGCAGTTCTTC. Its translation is CASSSLTYEQFF. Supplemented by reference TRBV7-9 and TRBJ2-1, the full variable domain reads DTGVSQNPRHKITKRGQNVTFRCDPISEHNRLYWYRQTLGQGPEFLTYFQNEAQLEKSRLLSDRFSAERPKGSFSTLEIQRTEQGDSAMYLCASSSLTYEQFFGPGTRLTVL.

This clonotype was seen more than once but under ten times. CDR3 coding DNA: TGTGCCAGCACTCGAGTCGGGGACTACGAGCAGTACTTC. It encodes CASTRVGDYEQYF. This chain links TRBV25-1 with TRBJ2-7, with D tentatively TRBD2 (5 bases). Germline V CDR1 and CDR2: MGHDK, SYGVNS. V dropped 7 bases and J dropped 3 bases, with 13 bases sitting between them. The CDR3 runs 13 residues.

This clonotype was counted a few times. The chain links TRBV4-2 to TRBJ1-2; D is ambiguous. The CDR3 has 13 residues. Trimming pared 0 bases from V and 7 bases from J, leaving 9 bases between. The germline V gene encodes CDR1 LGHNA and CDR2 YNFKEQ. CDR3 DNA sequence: TGTGCCAGCAGCCAAGATAGGTGGGCTGGCTACACCTTC. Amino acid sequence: CASSQDRWAGYTF.

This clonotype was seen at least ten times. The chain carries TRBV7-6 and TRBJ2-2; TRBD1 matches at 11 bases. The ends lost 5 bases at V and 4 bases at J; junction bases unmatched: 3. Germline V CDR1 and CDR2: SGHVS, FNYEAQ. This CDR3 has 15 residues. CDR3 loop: CASSPGTGGTGELFF. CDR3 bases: TGTGCCAGCAGCCCCGGGACAGGGGGCACCGGGGAGCTGTTTTTT.

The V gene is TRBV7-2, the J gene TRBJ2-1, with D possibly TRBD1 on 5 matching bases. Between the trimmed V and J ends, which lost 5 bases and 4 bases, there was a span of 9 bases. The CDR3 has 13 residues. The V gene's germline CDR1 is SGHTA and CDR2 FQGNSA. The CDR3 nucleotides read TGTGCCAGCAGCGCTGGACATTACAATGAGCAGTTCTTC. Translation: CASSAGHYNEQFF.

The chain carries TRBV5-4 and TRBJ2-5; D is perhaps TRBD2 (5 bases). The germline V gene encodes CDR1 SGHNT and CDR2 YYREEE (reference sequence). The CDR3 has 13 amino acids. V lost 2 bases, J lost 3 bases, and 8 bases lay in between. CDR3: CASSLEGKETQYF. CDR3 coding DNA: TGTGCCAGCAGCTTAGAGGGTAAAGAGACCCAGTACTTC.

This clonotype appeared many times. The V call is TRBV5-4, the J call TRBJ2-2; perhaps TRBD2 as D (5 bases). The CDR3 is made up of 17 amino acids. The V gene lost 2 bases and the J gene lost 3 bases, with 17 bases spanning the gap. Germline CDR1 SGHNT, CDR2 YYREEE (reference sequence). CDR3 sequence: CASSFARSGKDTGELFF. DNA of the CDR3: TGTGCCAGCAGCTTTGCGCGATCCGGGAAGGACACCGGGGAGCTGTTTTTT.

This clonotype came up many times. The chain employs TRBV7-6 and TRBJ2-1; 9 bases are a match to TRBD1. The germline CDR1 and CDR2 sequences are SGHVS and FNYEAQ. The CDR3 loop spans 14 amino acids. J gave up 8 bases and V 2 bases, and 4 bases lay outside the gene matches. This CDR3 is CASSLWTGVDEQFF. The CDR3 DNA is TGTGCCAGCAGCTTATGGACAGGGGTGGATGAGCAGTTCTTC.

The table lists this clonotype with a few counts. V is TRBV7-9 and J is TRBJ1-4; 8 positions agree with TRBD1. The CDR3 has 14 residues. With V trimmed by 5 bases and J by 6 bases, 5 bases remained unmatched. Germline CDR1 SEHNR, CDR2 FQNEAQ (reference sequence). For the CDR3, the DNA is TGTGCCAGCAGCCTCACAGGGGGAGATGAAAAACTGTTTTTT. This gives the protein CASSLTGGDEKLFF.

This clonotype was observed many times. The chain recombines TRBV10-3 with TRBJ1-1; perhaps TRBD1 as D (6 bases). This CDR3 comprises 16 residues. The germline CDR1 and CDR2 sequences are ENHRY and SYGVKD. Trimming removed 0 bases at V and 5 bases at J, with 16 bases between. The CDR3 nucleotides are TGTGCCATCAGTGAGTCGAAGGGGGGGCGAGTGACTGAAGCTTTCTTT. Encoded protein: CAISESKGGRVTEAFF.

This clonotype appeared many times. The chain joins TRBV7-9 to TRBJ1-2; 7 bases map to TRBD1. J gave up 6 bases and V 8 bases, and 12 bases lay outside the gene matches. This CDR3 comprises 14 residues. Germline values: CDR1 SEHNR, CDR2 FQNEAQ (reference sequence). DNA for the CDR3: TGTGCCAGCTACAGGGGATCCCTCGACCATGGCTACACCTTC. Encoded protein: CASYRGSLDHGYTF.